The T cell receptor (beta chain) under discussion was sequenced for a study of T-cell memory formation after mild COVID-19. Study-level information: Clusters were largely donor specific. Study-level results: Pre-infection memory harbored some responding clones, suggesting cross-reactive memory joined. Mainly CM and EM harbored the contracting CD4+ clones; mainly EMRA harbored the CD8+ ones.

From 5'RACE with constant-segment primers came TCR alpha and TCR beta cDNA libraries that carried sample barcodes and UMIs. TCRdb re-called the 5' RACE reads with MiXCR, one entry per CDR3 protein. Of around 130,000 distinct CDR3 sequences in the sample, 11% to 15% were seen once. This clonotype was counted between two and nine times. Its antigen is not identified. The CDR3 is 15 amino acids. Germline loops: CDR1 SQVTM, CDR2 ANQGSEA. The V end was cut by 2 bases, the J end by 1 base, with 14 bases between. This TCR was recovered from an adult woman who had mild COVID-19 (a few samples of this study predate the infection). Cell type and time point are not known. The sample taken for sequencing was PBMCs or a T cell subset sorted from them (not recorded which). The chain uses TRBV29-1 and TRBJ1-1; D uncertain. The CDR3 nucleotides are TGCAGCGTTGAAAGGGCCGGGAAGCCGAACACTGAAGCTTTCTTT. Protein product: CSVERAGKPNTEAFF.